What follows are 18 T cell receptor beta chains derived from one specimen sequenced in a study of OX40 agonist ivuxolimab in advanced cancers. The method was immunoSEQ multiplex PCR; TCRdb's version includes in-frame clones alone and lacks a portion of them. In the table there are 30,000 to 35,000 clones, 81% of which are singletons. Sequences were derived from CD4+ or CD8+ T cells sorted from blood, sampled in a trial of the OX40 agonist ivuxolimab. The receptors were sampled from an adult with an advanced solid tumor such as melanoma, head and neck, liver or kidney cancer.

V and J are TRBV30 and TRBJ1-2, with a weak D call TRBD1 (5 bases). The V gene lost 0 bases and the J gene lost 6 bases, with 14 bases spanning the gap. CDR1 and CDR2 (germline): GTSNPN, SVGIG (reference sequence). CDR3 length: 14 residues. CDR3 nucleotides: TGTGCCTGGAGTGTACGAGGGGCGGGCGATGGCTACACCTTC. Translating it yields CAWSVRGAGDGYTF.

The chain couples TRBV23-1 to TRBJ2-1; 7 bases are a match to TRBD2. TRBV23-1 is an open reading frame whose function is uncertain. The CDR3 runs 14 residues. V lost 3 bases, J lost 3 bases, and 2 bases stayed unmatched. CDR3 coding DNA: TGCGCCAGCAGTCACGGCGGGGGCTACAATGAGCAGTTCTTC. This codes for CASSHGGGYNEQFF.

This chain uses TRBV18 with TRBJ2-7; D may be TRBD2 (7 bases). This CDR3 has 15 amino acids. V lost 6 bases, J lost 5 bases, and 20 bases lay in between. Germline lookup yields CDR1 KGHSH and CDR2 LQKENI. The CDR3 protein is CASSPGGGSRHEQYF. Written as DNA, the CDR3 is TGTGCCAGCTCCCCCGGGGGCGGGAGTCGACACGAGCAGTACTTC.

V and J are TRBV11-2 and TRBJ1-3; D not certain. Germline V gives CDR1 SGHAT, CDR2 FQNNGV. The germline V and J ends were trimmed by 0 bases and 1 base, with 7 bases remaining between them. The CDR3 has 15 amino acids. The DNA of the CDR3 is TGTGCCAGCAGCTTAGACGGCGGGTCTGGAAACACCATATATTTT. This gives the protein CASSLDGGSGNTIYF. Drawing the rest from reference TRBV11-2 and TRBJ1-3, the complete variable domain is EAGVAQSPRYKIIEKRQSVAFWCNPISGHATLYWYQQILGQGPKLLIQFQNNGVVDDSQLPKDRFSAERLKGVDSTLKIQPAKLEDSAVYLCASSLDGGSGNTIYFGEGSWLTVV.

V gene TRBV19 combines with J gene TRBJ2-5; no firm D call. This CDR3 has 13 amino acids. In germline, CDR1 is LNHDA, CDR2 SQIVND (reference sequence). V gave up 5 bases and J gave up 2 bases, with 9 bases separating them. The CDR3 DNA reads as TGTGCCAGTAGTTCCCAGCTTCAAGAGACCCAGTACTTC. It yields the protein CASSSQLQETQYF.

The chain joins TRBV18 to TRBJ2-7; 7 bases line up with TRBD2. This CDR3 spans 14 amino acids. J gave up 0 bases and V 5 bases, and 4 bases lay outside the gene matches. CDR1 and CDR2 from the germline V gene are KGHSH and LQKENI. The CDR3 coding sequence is TGTGCCAGCTCAGATGGGGGGGACTCCTACGAGCAGTACTTC. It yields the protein CASSDGGDSYEQYF. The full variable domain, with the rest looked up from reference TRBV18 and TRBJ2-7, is NAGVMQNPRHLVRRRGQEARLRCSPMKGHSHVYWYRQLPEEGLKFMVYLQKENIIDESGMPKERFSAEFPKEGPSILRIQQVVRGDSAAYFCASSDGGDSYEQYFGPGTRLTVT.

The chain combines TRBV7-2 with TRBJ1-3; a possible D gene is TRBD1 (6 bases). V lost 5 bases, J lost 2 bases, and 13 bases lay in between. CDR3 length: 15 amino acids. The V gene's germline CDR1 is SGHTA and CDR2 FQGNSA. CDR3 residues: CASSTQTGPGNTIYF. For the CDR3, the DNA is TGTGCCAGCAGCACCCAGACAGGTCCTGGAAACACCATATATTTT. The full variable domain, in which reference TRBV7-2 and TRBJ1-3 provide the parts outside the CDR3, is GAGVSQSPSNKVTEKGKDVELRCDPISGHTALYWYRQSLGQGLEFLIYFQGNSAPDKSGLPSDRFSAERTGGSVSTLTIQRTQQEDSAVYLCASSTQTGPGNTIYFGEGSWLTVV.

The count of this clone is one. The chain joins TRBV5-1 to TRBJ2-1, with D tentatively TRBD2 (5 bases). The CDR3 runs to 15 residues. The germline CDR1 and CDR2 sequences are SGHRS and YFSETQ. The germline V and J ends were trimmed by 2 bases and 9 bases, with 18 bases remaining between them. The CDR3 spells CASSLQSLASGEQFF. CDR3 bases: TGCGCCAGCAGCTTACAAAGCCTAGCAAGCGGTGAGCAGTTCTTC.

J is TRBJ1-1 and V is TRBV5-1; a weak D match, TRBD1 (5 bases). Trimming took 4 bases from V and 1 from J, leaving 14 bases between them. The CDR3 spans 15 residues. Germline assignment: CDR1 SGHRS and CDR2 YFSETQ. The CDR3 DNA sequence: TGCGCCAGCAGCCCCAGGGAGGGTGGGAACACTGAAGCTTTCTTT. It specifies CASSPREGGNTEAFF.

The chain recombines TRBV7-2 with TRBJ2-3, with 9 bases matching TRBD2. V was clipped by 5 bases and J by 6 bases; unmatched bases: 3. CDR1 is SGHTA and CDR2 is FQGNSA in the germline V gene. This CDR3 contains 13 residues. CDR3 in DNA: TGTGCCAGCAGCGATCTAGCGGGGGATACGCAGTATTTT. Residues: CASSDLAGDTQYF.

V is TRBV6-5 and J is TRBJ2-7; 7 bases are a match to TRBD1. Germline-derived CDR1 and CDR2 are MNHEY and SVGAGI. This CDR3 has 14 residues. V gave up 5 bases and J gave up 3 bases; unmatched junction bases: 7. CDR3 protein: CASSPDRDFYEQYF. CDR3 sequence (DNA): TGTGCCAGCAGTCCCGACAGGGATTTCTACGAGCAGTACTTC.

The CDR3 DNA sequence: TGTGCCAGCAGTTACTCGGGGGGCGAGGGCTACACCTTC. Translated: CASSYSGGEGYTF. The gene calls are TRBV6-5 and TRBJ1-2; D might be TRBD1 (6 bases). The V gene's germline CDR1 is MNHEY and CDR2 SVGAGI. CDR3 length equals 13 residues. V shed 0 bases and J shed 8 bases, with 10 bases lying between them.

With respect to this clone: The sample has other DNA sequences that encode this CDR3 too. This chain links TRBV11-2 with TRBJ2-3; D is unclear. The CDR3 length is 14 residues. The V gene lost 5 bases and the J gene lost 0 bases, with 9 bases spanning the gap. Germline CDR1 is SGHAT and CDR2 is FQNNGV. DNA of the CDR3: TGTGCCAGCAGCGCAAACCCTAGCACAGATACGCAGTATTTT. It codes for CASSANPSTDTQYF.

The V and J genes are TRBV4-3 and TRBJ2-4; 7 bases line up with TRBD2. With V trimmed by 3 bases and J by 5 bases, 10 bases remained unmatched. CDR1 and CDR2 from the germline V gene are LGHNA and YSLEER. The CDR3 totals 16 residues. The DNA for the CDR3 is TGCGCCAGCAGCCAGCAACTTGGGGGGAGGGAAAACATTCAGTACTTC. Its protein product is CASSQQLGGRENIQYF.

CDR3 region: CASSLDGQGDNSPLHF. CDR3 sequence (DNA): TGCGCCAGCAGCTTAGATGGACAGGGCGATAATTCACCCCTCCACTTT. This rearrangement joins TRBV5-1 to TRBJ1-6; 8 bases match TRBD1. With 2 bases clipped from V and 5 bases from J, the junction kept 6 bases outside the gene matches. The CDR3 has 16 amino acids. Germline CDR1 reads SGHRS; CDR2 reads YFSETQ.

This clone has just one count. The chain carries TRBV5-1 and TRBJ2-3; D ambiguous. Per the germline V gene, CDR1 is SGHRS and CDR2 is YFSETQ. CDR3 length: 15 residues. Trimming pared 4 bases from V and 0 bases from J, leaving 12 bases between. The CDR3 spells CASSPWPSSTDTQYF. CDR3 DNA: TGCGCCAGCAGCCCCTGGCCCTCTAGCACAGATACGCAGTATTTT. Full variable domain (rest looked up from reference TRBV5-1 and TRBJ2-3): KAGVTQTPRYLIKTRGQQVTLSCSPISGHRSVSWYQQTPGQGLQFLFEYFSETQRNKGNFPGRFSGRQFSNSRSEMNVSTLELGDSALYLCASSPWPSSTDTQYFGPGTRLTVL.

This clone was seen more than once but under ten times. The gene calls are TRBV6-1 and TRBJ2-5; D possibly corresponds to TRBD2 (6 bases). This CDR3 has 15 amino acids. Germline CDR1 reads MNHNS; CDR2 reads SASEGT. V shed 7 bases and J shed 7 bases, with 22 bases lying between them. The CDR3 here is CASNPTGPMEGTQYF. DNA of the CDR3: TGTGCCAGCAATCCGACTGGGCCCATGGAGGGGACCCAGTACTTC.

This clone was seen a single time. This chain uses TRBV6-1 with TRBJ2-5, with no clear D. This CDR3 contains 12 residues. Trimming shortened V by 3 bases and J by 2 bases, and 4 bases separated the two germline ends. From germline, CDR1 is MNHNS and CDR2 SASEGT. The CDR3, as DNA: TGTGCCAGCAGTGAGGTGCAAGAGACCCAGTACTTC. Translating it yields CASSEVQETQYF.